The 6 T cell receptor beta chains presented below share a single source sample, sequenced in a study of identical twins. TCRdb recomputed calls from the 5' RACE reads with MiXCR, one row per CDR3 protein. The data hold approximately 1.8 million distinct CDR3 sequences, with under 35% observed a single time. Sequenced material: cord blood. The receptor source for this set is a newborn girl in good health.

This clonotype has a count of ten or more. The CDR3 coding sequence is TGTGCCAGCAGTCCCGAGGACAGGGAGTGGACAGATACGCAGTATTTT. Translation gives CASSPEDREWTDTQYF. The V call is TRBV12-3 or TRBV12-4, the J call TRBJ2-3; 8 bases are shared with TRBD1. This CDR3 spans 16 amino acids. The V gene end was trimmed by 5 bases and the J gene end by 3 bases; junction bases not matched to a gene: 10.

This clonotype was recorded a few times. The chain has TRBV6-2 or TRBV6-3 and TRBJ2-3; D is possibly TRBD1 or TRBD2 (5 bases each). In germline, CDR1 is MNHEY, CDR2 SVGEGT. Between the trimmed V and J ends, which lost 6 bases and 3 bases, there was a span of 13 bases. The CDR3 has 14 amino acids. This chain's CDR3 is CASSRGYTTDTQYF. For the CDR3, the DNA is TGTGCCAGCAGCCGGGGCTACACTACAGATACGCAGTATTTT.

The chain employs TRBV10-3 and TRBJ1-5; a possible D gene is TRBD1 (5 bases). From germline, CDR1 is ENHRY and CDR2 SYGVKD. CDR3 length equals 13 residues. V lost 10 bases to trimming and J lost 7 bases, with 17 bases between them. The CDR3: CATREESSQPQHF. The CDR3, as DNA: TGTGCCACCAGGGAGGAGTCTAGCCAGCCCCAGCATTTT.

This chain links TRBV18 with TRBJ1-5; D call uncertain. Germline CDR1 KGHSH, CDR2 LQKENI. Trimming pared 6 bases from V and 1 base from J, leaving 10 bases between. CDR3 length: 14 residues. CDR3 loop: CASSVANSNQPQHF. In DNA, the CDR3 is TGTGCCAGCTCTGTGGCAAACAGCAATCAGCCCCAGCATTTT.

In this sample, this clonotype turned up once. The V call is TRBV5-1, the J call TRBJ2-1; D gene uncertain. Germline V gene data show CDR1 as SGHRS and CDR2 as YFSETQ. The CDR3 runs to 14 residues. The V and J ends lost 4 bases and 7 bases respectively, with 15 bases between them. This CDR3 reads CASSGMVRKNEQFF. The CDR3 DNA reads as TGCGCCAGCAGCGGAATGGTTCGTAAGAATGAGCAGTTCTTC.

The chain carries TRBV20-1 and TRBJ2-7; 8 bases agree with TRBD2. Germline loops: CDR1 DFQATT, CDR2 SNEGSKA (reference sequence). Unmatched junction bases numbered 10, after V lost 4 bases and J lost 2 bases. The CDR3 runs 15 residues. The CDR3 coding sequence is TGCAGTGCTACTACTAGCGGTCGATCCCCCTACGAGCAGTACTTC. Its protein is CSATTSGRSPYEQYF.